Relative to its sample, the clone carrying this TCR beta chain is medium-sized. TCRdb re-called the 5' RACE reads with MiXCR, one entry per CDR3 protein. The sample holds tens of thousands of distinct CDR3 sequences; roughly 24% are singletons and the top ten take 3.5% to 4%. The source is a female donor with breast cancer. The sequencing sample was made of naive CD4+ T cells sorted from a lymph node. Documented subset: naive CD4+ T cells, CD4+CD45RA+CD25-.

In DNA form, the CDR3 reads TGTGCCAGCAGCATACAGGGCAATCAGCCCCAGCATTTT. It translates to CASSIQGNQPQHF. The J gene is TRBJ1-5, the V gene TRBV7-9; D may be TRBD1 (5 bases). Per germline, CDR1 SEHNR and CDR2 FQNEAQ (reference sequence). Deletions cut 5 bases from V and 2 bases from J, with 7 bases between. The CDR3 consists of 13 residues.